A single sample gave rise to the 25 T cell receptor beta chains below, sequenced in a study of blood T cell repertoires in COVID-19. Produced via immunoSEQ multiplex PCR; TCRdb's table is partial and in-frame only. The data hold some 260,000 clones, with around 90% observed a single time. The sequencing input was peripheral blood. These receptors were taken from a man aged 18 to 29 with active or convalescent COVID-19.

This chain links TRBV5-1 with TRBJ1-3; unclear D gene. The CDR3 is 15 residues long. CDR1 SGHRS and CDR2 YFSETQ come from the germline V gene. The germline V and J ends were trimmed by 4 bases and 4 bases, with 15 bases remaining between them. CDR3 in amino acids: CASSPTLREGNTIYF. The CDR3 region has the DNA TGCGCCAGCAGCCCGACGCTCCGGGAGGGAAACACCATATATTTT.

This rearrangement joins TRBV6-2 or TRBV6-3 to TRBJ1-6; no firm D call. The CDR3 loop spans 17 amino acids. Germline CDR1 and CDR2: MNHEY and SVGEGT. Trimming stripped 2 bases from V and 5 bases from J, with 16 bases between. The CDR3 nucleotides are TGTGCCAGCAGTTACGCGACACCCGGATCGGATAATTCACCCCTCCACTTT. Encoded protein: CASSYATPGSDNSPLHF.

CDR3 nucleotide sequence: TGTGCCAGCAGTTACTCAGGGGGCGGCAATCAGCCCCAGCATTTT. Protein: CASSYSGGGNQPQHF. The chain is built from TRBV6-5 and TRBJ1-5; 7 bases map to TRBD1. After removal of 0 bases from V and 2 bases from J, the junction contained 1 base not matched to a gene. CDR1 MNHEY and CDR2 SVGAGI come from the germline V gene. The CDR3 length is 15 residues.

The chain couples TRBV5-1 to TRBJ2-3, with D possibly matching TRBD2 (5 bases). With 0 bases removed from V and 3 bases from J, the gap between germline ends came to 11 bases. There are 15 residues in the CDR3. Germline loops: CDR1 SGHRS, CDR2 YFSETQ. This CDR3 is CASSLARGMTDTQYF. CDR3 coding DNA: TGCGCCAGCAGCTTGGCTCGGGGTATGACAGATACGCAGTATTTT.

The V call is TRBV7-2, the J call TRBJ2-7; the match to TRBD1 covers 8 bases. V shed 1 base, J shed 7 bases, and the junction held 12 bases outside the gene matches. CDR1 is SGHTA and CDR2 is FQGNSA in the germline V gene. This CDR3 is 16 amino acids long. This CDR3 reads CASSLGADRAGWEQYF. CDR3 sequence (DNA): TGTGCCAGCAGCTTAGGGGCGGACAGGGCCGGGTGGGAGCAGTACTTC.

The V gene is TRBV6-5, the J gene TRBJ1-1; D remains ambiguous. This CDR3 spans 12 amino acids. Germline V gene sequence: CDR1 MNHEY, CDR2 SVGAGI. Trimming cost V 8 bases and J 11 bases, with 18 bases left between them. The CDR3 sequence is CASYRTWGDAFF. For the CDR3, the DNA is TGTGCCAGCTATCGCACCTGGGGAGATGCTTTCTTT.

The chain carries TRBV5-1 and TRBJ2-1, with TRBD2 matching over 11 bases. The CDR3 consists of 16 residues. Per germline, CDR1 SGHRS and CDR2 YFSETQ. V shed 3 bases and J 2 bases; nucleotides not matched to a gene: 4. The CDR3 nucleotides are TGCGCCAGCAGCTCTATGACTAGCGGGACCTACAATGAGCAGTTCTTC. This encodes CASSSMTSGTYNEQFF.

As DNA, the CDR3 is TGTGCCAGCAGCCAAGAGGTAGCGGGAGTCTACGAGCAGTACTTC. Translation gives CASSQEVAGVYEQYF. J is TRBJ2-7 and V is TRBV3-1 (or the pseudogene TRBV3-2), with 9 bases matching TRBD2. Germline V gene lookup returns CDR1 LGHDT and CDR2 YNNKEL (reference sequence). V shed 0 bases and J 3 bases; nucleotides not matched to a gene: 3. CDR3 length: 15 residues.

This chain uses TRBV2 with TRBJ2-1; D might be TRBD1 (5 bases). The CDR3 spans 15 residues. Germline values: CDR1 SNHLY, CDR2 FYNNEI. The ends were cut back, 4 bases at V and 0 bases at J, with 10 bases in the middle. CDR3 nucleotides: TGTGCCAGCAGTGGACAGTCCACCTCCTACAATGAGCAGTTCTTC. As protein: CASSGQSTSYNEQFF.

This clone was recorded once. This chain joins TRBV9 and TRBJ1-4, with D possibly matching TRBD1 (6 bases). The ends were cut back, 2 bases at V and 8 bases at J, with 13 bases in the middle. The CDR3 totals 14 residues. Germline values: CDR1 SGDLS, CDR2 YYNGEE. The CDR3 DNA reads as TGTGCCAGCAGCGTCGGACAGTTGGGGGAAAAACTGTTTTTT. Encoded protein: CASSVGQLGEKLFF.

The DNA of the CDR3 is TGTGCCAGCAGCTTAGCCGTCGGACTAGCGGGGGTCCGGGCAGAGACCCAGTACTTC. This gives the protein CASSLAVGLAGVRAETQYF. The chain is built from TRBV11-2 and TRBJ2-5, with TRBD2 matching 13 bases. The CDR3 has 19 residues. With 1 base clipped from V and 4 bases from J, the junction kept 12 bases outside the gene matches. Germline V CDR1 and CDR2: SGHAT, FQNNGV.

The chain couples TRBV11-2 to TRBJ1-3; D possibly corresponds to TRBD1 (5 bases). The CDR3 runs to 15 residues. Trimming removed 5 bases at V and 4 bases at J, with 15 bases between. Germline-derived CDR1 and CDR2 are SGHAT and FQNNGV. In DNA, the CDR3 is TGTGCCAGCAGCCCCCCGGGGGGACGCGGAAACACCATATATTTT. Its translation: CASSPPGGRGNTIYF.

The genes are TRBV6-6 and TRBJ1-2, with 8 bases that match TRBD1. The V and J ends lost 0 bases and 7 bases, in that order; junction bases with no gene match: 4. The CDR3 length is 14 residues. The germline gives CDR1 MNHNY, CDR2 SVGAGI (reference sequence). The CDR3 is CASSYSVTGAGYTF. The CDR3 nucleotides are TGTGCCAGCAGTTACTCGGTGACAGGGGCTGGCTACACCTTC.

V and J are TRBV27 and TRBJ2-1; TRBD2 aligns across 11 bases. The trim removed 6 bases at V and 8 bases at J, leaving 6 bases unmatched. There are 14 residues in the CDR3. From germline, CDR1 is MNHEY and CDR2 SMNVEV (reference sequence). The CDR3 protein is CASSVAGGLYEQFF. The CDR3 nucleotides read TGTGCCAGCAGCGTAGCGGGGGGGCTTTATGAGCAGTTCTTC.

This clone occurred once. V gene TRBV19 combines with J gene TRBJ2-6; D might be TRBD2 (5 bases). Germline CDR1 and CDR2: LNHDA and SQIVND (reference sequence). The CDR3 extends over 17 amino acids. V gave up 10 bases and J gave up 0 bases, with 19 bases separating them. The CDR3 region has the DNA TGTGCCACAATTCAGTCCGGGATCCTCTCTGGGGCCAACGTCCTGACTTTC. Its translation is CATIQSGILSGANVLTF.

CDR3 sequence: CASTRGGRAYEQYF. Here the CDR3 DNA reads TGTGCCAGCACACGAGGGGGACGGGCCTACGAGCAGTACTTC. The chain carries TRBV6-6 and TRBJ2-7, with a tentative D call TRBD1 (6 bases). Between the trimmed V and J ends, which lost 7 bases and 2 bases, there was a span of 15 bases. CDR1 and CDR2 from the germline V gene are MNHNY and SVGAGI (reference sequence). The CDR3 runs to 14 residues.

This clone is a singleton in its sample. This sequence joins TRBV6-5 and TRBJ1-1; TRBD1 might be the D (5 bases). The CDR3 loop spans 12 amino acids. V was trimmed by 4 bases and J by 8 bases, leaving 11 bases between them. The germline gives CDR1 MNHEY, CDR2 SVGAGI. DNA of the CDR3: TGTGCCAGCAGTTCAGGAGGGGCGGAAGCTTTCTTT. This sequence encodes CASSSGGAEAFF.

CDR3 in DNA: TGCGCCAGCAGCTTCCATCATGGGGGGGGAAGCTCCTACAATGAGCAGTTCTTC. It specifies CASSFHHGGGSSYNEQFF. The chain couples TRBV5-1 to TRBJ2-1, with 7 bases fitting TRBD2. V shed 2 bases and J 0 bases; nucleotides not matched to a gene: 11. This CDR3 region has 18 residues. CDR1 is SGHRS, CDR2 YFSETQ, per germline.

V usage is TRBV28 and J usage is TRBJ2-7, with TRBD2 matching 14 bases. CDR1 is MDHEN and CDR2 is SYDVKM in the germline V gene. V shed 5 bases, J shed 5 bases, and the junction held 8 bases outside the gene matches. The CDR3 covers 16 residues. CDR3 nucleotides: TGTGCCAGCAGTCCGAAACGGACTAGCGGGAGGCACGAGCAGTACTTC. This sequence encodes CASSPKRTSGRHEQYF.

In regard to this clone: This clone may be a read error of a much larger clone one base away. J is TRBJ2-7 and V is TRBV7-9; TRBD1 matches 7 bases. With 6 bases clipped from V and 0 bases from J, the junction kept 2 bases outside the gene matches. This CDR3 is built from 13 residues. Germline lookup yields CDR1 SEHNR and CDR2 FQNEAQ (reference sequence). The CDR3 region is CASSRDSSYEQYF. The CDR3 nucleotides are TGTGCCAGCAGTAGGGACAGCTCCTACGAGCAGTACTTC. Combining the CDR3 with reference TRBV7-9 and TRBJ2-7 gives the whole variable domain DTGVSQNPRHKITKRGQNVTFRCDPISEHNRLYWYRQTLGQGPEFLTYFQNEAQLEKSRLLSDRFSAERPKGSFSTLEIQRTEQGDSAMYLCASSRDSSYEQYFGPGTRLTVT.

This chain uses TRBV11-2 with TRBJ2-5; 9 nucleotides agree with TRBD1. Looked up from germline, CDR1 is SGHAT and CDR2 is FQNNGV. The V gene end was trimmed by 0 bases and the J gene end by 5 bases; junction bases not matched to a gene: 10. The CDR3 has 17 residues. The CDR3 is CASSLDLPRQGDETQYF. The CDR3 DNA follows: TGTGCCAGCAGCTTAGATCTCCCCCGACAGGGGGATGAGACCCAGTACTTC.

This clone occurred once. The chain is built from TRBV5-1 and TRBJ1-1, with 11 nucleotides matching TRBD1. CDR3 length equals 15 residues. Losses at the gene ends were 2 bases for V and 5 bases for J; bases not matched to a gene: 5. CDR1 and CDR2 (germline): SGHRS, YFSETQ. This chain's CDR3 is CASSFRDRGITEAFF. DNA for the CDR3: TGCGCCAGCAGCTTCCGGGACAGGGGGATTACTGAAGCTTTCTTT.

The CDR3 loop reads CASNRQGSSPLHF. Written as DNA, the CDR3 is TGTGCCAGCAACAGACAGGGAAGTTCACCCCTCCACTTT. The chain combines TRBV12-3 or TRBV12-4 with TRBJ1-6, with 7 nucleotides matching TRBD1. The CDR3 contains 13 residues. Trimming took 7 bases from V and 9 from J; bases not matched to a gene: 6.

This rearrangement joins TRBV7-3 to TRBJ1-3; 10 bases map to TRBD1. Trimming at V came to 7 bases and at J to 4 bases, leaving 13 bases not matched to a gene. Germline loops: CDR1 SGHTA, CDR2 FQGTGA. The CDR3 has 17 amino acids. The DNA for the CDR3 is TGTGCCAGCACCTCCCTATTCGGGACAGGGGTCGGAAACACCATATATTTT. Its translation is CASTSLFGTGVGNTIYF.

This clone has a single count. This sample also contains other DNA sequences that code for the same CDR3. The rearrangement links TRBV20-1 to TRBJ2-3; D gene unclear. The CDR3 runs 11 residues. Germline values: CDR1 DFQATT, CDR2 SNEGSKA (reference sequence). V was trimmed by 1 base and J by 3 bases, leaving 2 bases between them. CDR3 residues: CSARATDTQYF. The CDR3, as DNA: TGCAGTGCTAGAGCTACAGATACGCAGTATTTT.